One TCR beta chain is described in this entry. Its antigen remains unknown. This record comes from a study of CXCR3-negative and CXCR3-positive naive CD8 T cells. General observations from the study: For CXCR3-positive naive cells, TRB CDR3s were more hydrophobic than those of CXCR3-negative naive cells.

5' RACE with UMI labels generated the TRB cDNA libraries. TCRdb re-called the 5' RACE reads; every CDR3 protein appears as one record, without DNA. Its listing shows 95,000 to 100,000 distinct CDR3 sequences. The CDR3 totals 13 residues. Germline-derived CDR1 and CDR2 are MRHNA and SNTAGT. The chain employs TRBV6-4 and TRBJ2-1; with no DNA, the TCRdb D assignment of TRBD1 cannot be verified. Input material: naive CXCR3+ CD8+ T cells from blood. Specified subset: CD45RO-CCR7+CD27+CD95- naive CD8+ T cells expressing CXCR3 (TNR3+). The TCR comes from a human donor in good health. Some clones in this sample may be carry-over from other donors' samples. The CDR3 protein is CASSDRDNNEQFF.